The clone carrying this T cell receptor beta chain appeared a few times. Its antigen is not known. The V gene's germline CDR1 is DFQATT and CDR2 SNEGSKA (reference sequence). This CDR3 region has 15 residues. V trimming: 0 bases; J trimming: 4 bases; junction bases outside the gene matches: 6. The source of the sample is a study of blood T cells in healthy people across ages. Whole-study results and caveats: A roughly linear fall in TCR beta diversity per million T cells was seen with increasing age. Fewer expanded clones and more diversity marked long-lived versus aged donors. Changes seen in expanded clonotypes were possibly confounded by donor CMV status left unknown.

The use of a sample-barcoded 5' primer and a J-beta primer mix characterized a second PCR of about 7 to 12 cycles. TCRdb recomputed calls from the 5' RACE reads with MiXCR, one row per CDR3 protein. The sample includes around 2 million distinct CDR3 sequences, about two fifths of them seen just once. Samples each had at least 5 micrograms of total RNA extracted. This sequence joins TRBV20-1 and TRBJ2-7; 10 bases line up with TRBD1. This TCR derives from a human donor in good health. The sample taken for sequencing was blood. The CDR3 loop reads CSARDLDRGKYEQYF. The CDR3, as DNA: TGCAGTGCTAGAGATTTGGACAGGGGGAAGTACGAGCAGTACTTC.